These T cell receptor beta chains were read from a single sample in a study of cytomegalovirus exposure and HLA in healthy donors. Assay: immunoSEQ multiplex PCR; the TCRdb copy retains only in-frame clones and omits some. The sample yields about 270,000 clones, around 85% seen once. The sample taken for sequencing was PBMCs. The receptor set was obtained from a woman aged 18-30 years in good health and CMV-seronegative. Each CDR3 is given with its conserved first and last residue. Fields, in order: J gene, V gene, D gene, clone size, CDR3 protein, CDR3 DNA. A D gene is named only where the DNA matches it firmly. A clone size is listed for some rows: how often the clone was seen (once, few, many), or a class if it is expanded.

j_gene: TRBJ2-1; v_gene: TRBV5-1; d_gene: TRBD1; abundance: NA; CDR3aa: CASRGQGFGNEQFF; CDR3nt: TGCGCCAGCAGAGGACAGGGTTTTGGAAATGAGCAGTTCTTC
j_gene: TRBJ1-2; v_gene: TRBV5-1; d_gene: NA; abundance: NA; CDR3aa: CASSLSGADYGYTF; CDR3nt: TGCGCCAGCAGCTTGTCAGGGGCGGACTATGGCTACACCTTC
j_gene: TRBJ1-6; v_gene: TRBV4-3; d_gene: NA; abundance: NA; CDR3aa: CASSQEADYNSPLHF; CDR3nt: TGCGCCAGCAGCCAAGAGGCAGACTATAATTCACCCCTCCACTTT
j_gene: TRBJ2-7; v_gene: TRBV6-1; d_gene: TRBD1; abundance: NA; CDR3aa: CASRRQGETYEQYF; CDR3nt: TGTGCCAGCAGGCGACAGGGGGAGACCTACGAGCAGTACTTC
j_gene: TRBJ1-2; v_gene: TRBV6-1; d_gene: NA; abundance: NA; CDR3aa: CASKRTGGYTF; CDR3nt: TGTGCCAGCAAGCGCACGGGTGGCTACACCTTC
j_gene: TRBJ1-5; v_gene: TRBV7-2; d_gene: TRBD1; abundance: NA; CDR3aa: CASSQGVSNQPQHF; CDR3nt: TGTGCCAGCAGCCAGGGGGTGAGCAATCAGCCCCAGCATTTT
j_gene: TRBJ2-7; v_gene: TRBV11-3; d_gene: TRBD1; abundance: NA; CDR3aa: CASSRTTGSSYEQYF; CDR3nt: TGTGCCAGCAGCCGAACGACAGGGTCATCCTACGAGCAGTACTTC
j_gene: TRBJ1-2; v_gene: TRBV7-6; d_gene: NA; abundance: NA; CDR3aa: CASSLAVRGASHGYTF; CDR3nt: TGTGCCAGCAGCTTAGCGGTAAGGGGCGCGAGTCATGGCTACACCTTC
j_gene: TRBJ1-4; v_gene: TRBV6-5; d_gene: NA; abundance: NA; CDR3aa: CASSRTDPTNEKLFF; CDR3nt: TGTGCCAGCAGCAGGACAGACCCAACTAATGAAAAACTGTTTTTT
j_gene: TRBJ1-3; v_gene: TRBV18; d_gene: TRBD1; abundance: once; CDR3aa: CASSPEQGVSGNTIYF; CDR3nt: TGTGCCAGCTCCCCGGAGCAGGGGGTCTCTGGAAACACCATATATTTT
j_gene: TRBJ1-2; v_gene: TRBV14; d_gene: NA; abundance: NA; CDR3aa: CASSQGPNYGYTF; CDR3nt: TGTGCCAGCAGCCAGGGGCCTAACTATGGCTACACCTTC
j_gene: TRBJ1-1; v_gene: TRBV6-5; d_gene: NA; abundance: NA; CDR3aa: CASSLQGYEAFF; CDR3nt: TGTGCCAGCAGTTTGCAGGGTTACGAAGCTTTCTTT
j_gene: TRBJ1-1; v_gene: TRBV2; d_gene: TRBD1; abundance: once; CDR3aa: CASPMGTGPTEAFF; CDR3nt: TGTGCCAGCCCAATGGGGACAGGACCCACTGAAGCTTTCTTT
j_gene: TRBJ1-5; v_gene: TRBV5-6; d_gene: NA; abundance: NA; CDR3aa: CASSLGGGESQPQHF; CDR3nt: TGTGCCAGCAGCTTGGGAGGGGGTGAGAGTCAGCCCCAGCATTTT
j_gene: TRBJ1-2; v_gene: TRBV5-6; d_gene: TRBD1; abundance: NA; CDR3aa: CASSFNDRGHGYTF; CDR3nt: TGTGCCAGCAGCTTTAACGACAGGGGTCATGGCTACACCTTC
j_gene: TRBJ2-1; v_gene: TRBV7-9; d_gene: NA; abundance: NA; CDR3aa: CASSPDTNEQFF; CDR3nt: TGTGCCAGCAGCCCGGACACTAATGAGCAGTTCTTC
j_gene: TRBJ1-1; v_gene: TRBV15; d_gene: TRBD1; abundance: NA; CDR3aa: CATSATGTEAFF; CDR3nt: TGTGCCACCAGCGCGACAGGGACTGAAGCTTTCTTT
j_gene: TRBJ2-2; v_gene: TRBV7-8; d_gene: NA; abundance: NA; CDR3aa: CASSLVGGGDLTGELFF; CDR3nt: TGTGCCAGCAGCTTAGTCGGAGGGGGCGATCTCACCGGGGAGCTGTTTTTT
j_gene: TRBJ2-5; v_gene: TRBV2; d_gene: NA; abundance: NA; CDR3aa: CASREPKETQYF; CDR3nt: TGTGCCAGCAGGGAACCTAAAGAGACCCAGTACTTC
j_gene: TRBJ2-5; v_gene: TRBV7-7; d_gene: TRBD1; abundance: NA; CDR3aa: CASSLTGKGETQYF; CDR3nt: TGTGCCAGCAGCTTGACAGGGAAGGGAGAGACCCAGTACTTC
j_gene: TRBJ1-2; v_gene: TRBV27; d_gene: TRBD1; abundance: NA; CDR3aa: CASSLRGTGKGYTF; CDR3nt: TGTGCCAGCAGTTTAAGAGGGACAGGGAAGGGCTACACCTTC
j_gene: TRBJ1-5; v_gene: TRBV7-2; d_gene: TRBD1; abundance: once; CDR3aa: CASSAERTGLHQPQHF; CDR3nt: TGTGCCAGCAGCGCCGAGAGGACAGGGCTCCACCAGCCCCAGCATTTT
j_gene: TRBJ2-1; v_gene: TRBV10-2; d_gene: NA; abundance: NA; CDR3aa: CASRPLSGISYNEQFF; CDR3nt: TGCGCCAGCAGACCCCTGAGCGGAATATCCTACAATGAGCAGTTCTTC
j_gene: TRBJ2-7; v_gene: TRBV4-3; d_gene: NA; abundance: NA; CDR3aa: CASSQDEGEGGHEQYF; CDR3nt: TGCGCCAGCAGCCAAGATGAGGGTGAGGGGGGGCACGAGCAGTACTTC
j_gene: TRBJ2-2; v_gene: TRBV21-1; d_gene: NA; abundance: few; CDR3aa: CASSTFLTRSGELFF; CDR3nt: TGTGCCAGCAGCACCTTCCTGACTCGATCCGGGGAGCTGTTTTTT
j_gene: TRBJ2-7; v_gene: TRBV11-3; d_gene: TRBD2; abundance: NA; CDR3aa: CASSQLAGGTYEQYF; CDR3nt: TGTGCCAGCAGCCAACTAGCGGGAGGGACCTACGAGCAGTACTTC
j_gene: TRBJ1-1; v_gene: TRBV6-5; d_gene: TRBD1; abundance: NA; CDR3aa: CASSVQGEYTEAFF; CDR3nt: TGTGCCAGCAGTGTACAGGGGGAATACACTGAAGCTTTCTTT
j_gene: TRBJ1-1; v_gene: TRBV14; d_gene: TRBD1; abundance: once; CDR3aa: CASSQVAGTGGTEAFF; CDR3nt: TGTGCCAGCAGCCAAGTGGCCGGGACAGGGGGCACTGAAGCTTTCTTT
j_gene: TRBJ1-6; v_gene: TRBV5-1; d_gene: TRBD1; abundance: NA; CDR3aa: CASSRGQGGNSPLHF; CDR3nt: TGCGCCAGCAGCCGCGGACAGGGCGGCAATTCACCCCTCCACTTT
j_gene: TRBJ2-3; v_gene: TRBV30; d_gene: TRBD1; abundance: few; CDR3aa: CAWSSGQGGTDTQYF; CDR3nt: TGTGCCTGGAGTTCGGGACAGGGCGGCACAGATACGCAGTATTTT
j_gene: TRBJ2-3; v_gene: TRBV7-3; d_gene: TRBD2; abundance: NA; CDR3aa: CASSYSGEGDTQYF; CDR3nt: TGTGCCAGCAGCTATAGCGGGGAGGGAGATACGCAGTATTTT
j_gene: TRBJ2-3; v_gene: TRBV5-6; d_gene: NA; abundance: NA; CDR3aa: CASSFGTSPDTQYF; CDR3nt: TGTGCCAGCAGCTTCGGAACTAGCCCAGATACGCAGTATTTT
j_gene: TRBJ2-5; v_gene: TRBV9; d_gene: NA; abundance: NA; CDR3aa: CASSVWTDQETQYF; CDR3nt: TGTGCCAGCAGCGTTTGGACAGACCAAGAGACCCAGTACTTC
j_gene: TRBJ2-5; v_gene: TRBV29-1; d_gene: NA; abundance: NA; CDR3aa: CSVGTLRRETQYF; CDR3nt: TGCAGCGTTGGGACACTTCGGCGGGAGACCCAGTACTTC
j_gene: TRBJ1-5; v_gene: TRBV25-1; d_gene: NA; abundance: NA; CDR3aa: CASSGPWEYSNQPQHF; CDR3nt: TGTGCCAGCAGTGGGCCATGGGAGTATAGCAATCAGCCCCAGCATTTT
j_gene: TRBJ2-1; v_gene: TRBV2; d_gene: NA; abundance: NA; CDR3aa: CASTPVADEQFF; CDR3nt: TGTGCCAGCACCCCAGTGGCCGATGAGCAGTTCTTC
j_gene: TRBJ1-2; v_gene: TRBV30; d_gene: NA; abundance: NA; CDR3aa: CAWIAPWGLRYGYTF; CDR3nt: TGTGCCTGGATAGCTCCATGGGGGCTTCGGTATGGCTACACCTTC
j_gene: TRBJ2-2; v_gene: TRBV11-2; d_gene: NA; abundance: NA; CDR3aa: CASRTGPDTGELFF; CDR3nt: TGTGCCAGCAGGACAGGCCCGGACACCGGGGAGCTGTTTTTT
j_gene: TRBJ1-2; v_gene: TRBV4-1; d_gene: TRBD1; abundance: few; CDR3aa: CASSQPRQGSRYGYTF; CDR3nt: TGCGCCAGCAGCCAACCGAGACAGGGGAGTCGCTATGGCTACACCTTC
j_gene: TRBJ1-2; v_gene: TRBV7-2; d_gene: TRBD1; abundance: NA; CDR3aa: CASSLARPRQGYDGYTF; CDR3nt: TGTGCCAGCAGCTTAGCGCGCCCGAGACAGGGATATGATGGCTACACCTTC
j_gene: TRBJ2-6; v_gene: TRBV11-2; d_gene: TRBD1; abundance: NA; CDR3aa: CASSLADRPPSGANVLTF; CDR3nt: TGTGCCAGCAGCTTAGCGGACAGGCCTCCCTCTGGGGCCAACGTCCTGACTTTC
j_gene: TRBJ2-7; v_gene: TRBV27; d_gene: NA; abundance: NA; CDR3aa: CASSPGGTYEQYF; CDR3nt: TGTGCCAGCAGTCCCGGGGGTACCTACGAGCAGTACTTC
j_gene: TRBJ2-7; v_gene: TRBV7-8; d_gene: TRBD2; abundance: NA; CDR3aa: CASSLGTSGSYEQYF; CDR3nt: TGTGCCAGCAGCTTGGGGACTAGCGGCTCCTACGAGCAGTACTTC
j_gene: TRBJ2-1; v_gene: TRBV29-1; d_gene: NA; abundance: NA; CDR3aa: CSVDGSGTYGRRGSYNEQFF; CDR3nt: TGCAGCGTTGATGGTTCCGGGACGTACGGGCGCCGGGGGTCCTACAATGAGCAGTTCTTC
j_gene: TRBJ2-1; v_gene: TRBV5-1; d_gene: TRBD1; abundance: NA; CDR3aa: CASSGETGGPYNEQFF; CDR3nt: TGCGCCAGCAGCGGGGAAACAGGGGGCCCCTACAATGAGCAGTTCTTC
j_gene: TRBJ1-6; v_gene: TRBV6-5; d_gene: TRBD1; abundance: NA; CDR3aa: CASSYLGTGVSPLHF; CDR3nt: TGTGCCAGCAGTTATCTTGGGACAGGGGTTTCACCCCTCCACTTT
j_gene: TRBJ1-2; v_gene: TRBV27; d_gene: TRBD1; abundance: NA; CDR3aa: CASSLYSLTARGAYGYTF; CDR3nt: TGTGCCAGCAGTTTATATTCTTTGACGGCCAGGGGGGCCTATGGCTACACCTTC
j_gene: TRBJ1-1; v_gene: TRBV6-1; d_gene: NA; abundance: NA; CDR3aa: CASSGRGNTEAFF; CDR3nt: TGTGCCAGCAGTGGGAGAGGGAACACTGAAGCTTTCTTT
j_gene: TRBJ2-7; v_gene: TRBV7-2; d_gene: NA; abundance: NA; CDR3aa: CASSFIGDSYEQYF; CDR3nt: TGTGCCAGCAGCTTTATCGGGGACTCCTACGAGCAGTACTTC
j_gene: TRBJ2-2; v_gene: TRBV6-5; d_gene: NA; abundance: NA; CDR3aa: CASSYEGGIVTGELFF; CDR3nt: TGTGCCAGCAGTTACGAGGGGGGGATCGTCACCGGGGAGCTGTTTTTT
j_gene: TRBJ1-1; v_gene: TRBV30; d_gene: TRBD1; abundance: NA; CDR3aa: CAWSKDRGWGTEAFF; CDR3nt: TGTGCCTGGAGTAAGGACAGGGGCTGGGGCACTGAAGCTTTCTTT
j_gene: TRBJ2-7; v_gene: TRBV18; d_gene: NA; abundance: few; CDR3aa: CASSPNRDEQYF; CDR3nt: TGTGCCAGCTCACCCAACCGGGACGAGCAGTACTTC
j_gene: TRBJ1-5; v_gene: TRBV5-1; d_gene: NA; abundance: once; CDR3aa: CASSSGVLSNQPQHF; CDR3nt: TGCGCCAGCAGCTCAGGTGTCCTTAGCAATCAGCCCCAGCATTTT
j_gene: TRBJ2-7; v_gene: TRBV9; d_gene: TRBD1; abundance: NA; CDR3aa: CASSGHRGENEQYF; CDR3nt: TGTGCCAGCAGCGGGCACAGGGGAGAGAACGAGCAGTACTTC
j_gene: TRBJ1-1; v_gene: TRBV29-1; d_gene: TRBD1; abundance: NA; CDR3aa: CSVEERDRGTEAFF; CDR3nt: TGCAGCGTTGAAGAAAGGGACAGGGGGACTGAAGCTTTCTTT
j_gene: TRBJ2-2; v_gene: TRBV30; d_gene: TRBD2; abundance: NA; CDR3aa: CAWRSGTSGANTGELFF; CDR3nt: TGTGCCTGGAGATCGGGGACTAGCGGGGCGAACACCGGGGAGCTGTTTTTT
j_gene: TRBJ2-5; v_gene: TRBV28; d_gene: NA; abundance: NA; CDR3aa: CASSRSQETQYF; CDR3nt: TGTGCCAGCAGTCGCAGTCAAGAGACCCAGTACTTC